This TCR beta chain was recorded in a study of blood T cell repertoires in COVID-19 (dated by TCRdb to 2020 to 2022). Study-level background: Collaborator samples came from the United States, Italy and Spain and covered acute and convalescent phases of COVID-19. The prospective study material was composed of cDNA or gDNA derived from T cells, B-cell-depleted T cells, or PBMCs. Deeply sampled blood TCRbeta repertoires from subjects exposed to, actively infected with, or recovered from COVID-19 were included in the dataset. The repertoires were made available in a free public database intended to serve as a resource for research on the immune response to SARS-CoV-2. The samples were drawn from two sources: the first 160 participants of the ongoing ImmuneRACE study, and 1,200 or so subjects contributed by 6 global collaborators. Sample metadata almost always included a de-identified subject ID, COVID-19 status, age in years and sex. Where available, HLA class I and class II types were taken from metadata supplied by the sample provider and were not determined by assay-based typing.

TCRbeta CDR3 regions were amplified from genomic DNA using the immunoSEQ Assay, a bias-controlled multiplex PCR. The paper's processing steps were these. Within the assay, amplification of reference gene primers was used to estimate how many nucleated cells each sample contained. To quantify the absolute abundance of each unique TCRbeta CDR3 rearrangement, sequence reads were collapsed and filtered. Productive Simpson clonality was computed per sample as the square root of Simpson's diversity index over productive rearrangements. What TCRdb holds here is the immuneACCESS table cut down to in-frame rearrangements. Part of the clones is not present; checked against another copy, under half of the missing clones reflect an unresolved V gene, and the others are unexplained. The V and J calls and clone size were taken over from that table, and D and trimming were inferred from the DNA. The sample includes some 47,000 clones, with about 82% observed a single time. Together, the top ten hold 2.1% of the sample.

Each collaborating institution followed its own protocols to collect whole blood in K2EDTA tubes. For TCRbeta analysis, collaborator samples were shipped as frozen whole blood, as isolated PBMCs, or as DNA extracted from either sample type. Points the paper makes about the study in general: Clinical and demographic metadata were provided uncurated, with the amount varying by source and participant.

Concerning this clone itself: Its antigen remains unidentified. The sample holds no much larger clone one base away, and base qualities are not on file.

CDR3 length: 11 amino acids, cysteine to phenylalanine. Solely the CDR3 DNA is kept, with 33 bases framed from the first base. V lost 3 bases and J lost 11 bases; the stretch between them is 8 bases long. The sequence is built from TRBV12-3 or TRBV12-4 and TRBJ2-1; the D gene is unclear. Source material: peripheral blood. The sequence was obtained from a woman aged 55 to 70 with acute or convalescent COVID-19. This receptor has the CDR3 CASSLQFKQFF. DNA sequence: TGTGCCAGCAGTTTGCAGTTTAAGCAGTTCTTC.